Included here is one T cell receptor beta chain sequence, with context. Trimming shortened V by 5 bases and J by 15 bases, and 20 bases separated the two germline ends. This CDR3 has 13 amino acids. The V gene's germline CDR1 is MNHEY and CDR2 SMNVEV (reference sequence). The entry originates in a study of blood T cell repertoires in COVID-19. The method was immunoSEQ multiplex PCR; TCRdb's version includes in-frame clones alone and lacks a portion of them. The table has under 85,000 clones, roughly 87% seen once; the top ten hold approximately 4.9%. The chain uses TRBV27 and TRBJ2-1; D might be TRBD1 (6 bases). The clonotype originates from a woman aged 80 or over with active or convalescent COVID-19. Sequencing input: peripheral blood. In DNA, the CDR3 is TGTGCCAGCAGTCCCACGGACAGCTCCCTCTGGTTCTTC. Its translation is CASSPTDSSLWFF.